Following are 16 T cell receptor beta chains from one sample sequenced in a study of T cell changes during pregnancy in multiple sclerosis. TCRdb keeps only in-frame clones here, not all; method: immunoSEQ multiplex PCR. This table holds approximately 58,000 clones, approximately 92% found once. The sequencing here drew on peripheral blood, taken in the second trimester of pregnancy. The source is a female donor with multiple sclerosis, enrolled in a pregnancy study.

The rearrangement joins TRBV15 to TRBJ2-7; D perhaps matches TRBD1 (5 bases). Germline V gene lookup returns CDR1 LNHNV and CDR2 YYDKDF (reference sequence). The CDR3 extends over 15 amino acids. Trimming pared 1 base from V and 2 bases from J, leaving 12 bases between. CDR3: CATSRVHAGTYEQYF. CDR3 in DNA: TGTGCCACCAGCAGAGTTCACGCAGGGACCTACGAGCAGTACTTC.

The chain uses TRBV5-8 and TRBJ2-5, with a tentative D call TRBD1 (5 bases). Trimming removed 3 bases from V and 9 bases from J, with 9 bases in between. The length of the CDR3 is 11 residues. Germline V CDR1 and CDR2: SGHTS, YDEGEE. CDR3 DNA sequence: TGTGCCAGCAGCTGGGGCTGGGCCCAGTACTTC. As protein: CASSWGWAQYF.

The DNA for the CDR3 is TGTGCCAGCAGTCCCACCGGACAGGGGTCTCAGCCCCAGCATTTT. Translating it yields CASSPTGQGSQPQHF. The rearrangement uses TRBV28 and TRBJ1-5, with 9 bases aligning to TRBD1. The CDR3 loop spans 15 amino acids. V dropped 5 bases and J dropped 6; count of bases not matched to a gene: 8. The germline CDR1 and CDR2 sequences are MDHEN and SYDVKM.

For the CDR3, the DNA is TGTGCCAGCAGCATGGTTAGCGGGAGTCATGAGCAGTTCTTC. Its translation: CASSMVSGSHEQFF. The V and J genes are TRBV7-6 and TRBJ2-1; TRBD2 aligns across 9 bases. The CDR3 spans 14 residues. CDR1 is SGHVS and CDR2 is FNYEAQ in the germline V gene. J was trimmed by 8 bases and V by 5 bases; bases with no gene match: 7.

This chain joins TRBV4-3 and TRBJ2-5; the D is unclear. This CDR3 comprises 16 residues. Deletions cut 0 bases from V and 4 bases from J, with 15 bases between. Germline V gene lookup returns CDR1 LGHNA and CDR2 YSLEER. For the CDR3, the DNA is TGCGCCAGCAGCCAAGATTACGGCACGCCGGGAGAGACCCAGTACTTC. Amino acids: CASSQDYGTPGETQYF.

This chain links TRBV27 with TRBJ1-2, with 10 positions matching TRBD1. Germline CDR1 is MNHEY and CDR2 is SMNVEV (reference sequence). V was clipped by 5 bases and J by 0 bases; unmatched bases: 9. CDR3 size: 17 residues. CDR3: CASSPQGQGRSNYGYTF. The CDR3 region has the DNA TGTGCCAGCAGTCCCCAGGGACAGGGGAGGTCTAACTATGGCTACACCTTC.

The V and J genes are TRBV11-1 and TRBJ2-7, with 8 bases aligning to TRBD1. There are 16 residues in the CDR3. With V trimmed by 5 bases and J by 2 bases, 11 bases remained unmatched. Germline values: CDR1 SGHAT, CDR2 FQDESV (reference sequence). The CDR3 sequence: CASSTSRTGNPYEQYF. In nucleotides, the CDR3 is TGTGCCAGCAGCACCAGTAGGACAGGGAACCCCTACGAGCAGTACTTC.

The CDR3 nucleotides are TGTGCCACCAGCAGTGGGACTAGCGCCTCCTACGAGCAGTACTTC. Encoded protein: CATSSGTSASYEQYF. The V call is TRBV15, the J call TRBJ2-7; 10 nucleotides match TRBD2. The ends lost 3 bases at V and 0 bases at J; junction bases unmatched: 2. This CDR3 is 15 amino acids long. CDR1 is LNHNV and CDR2 is YYDKDF in the germline V gene (reference sequence).

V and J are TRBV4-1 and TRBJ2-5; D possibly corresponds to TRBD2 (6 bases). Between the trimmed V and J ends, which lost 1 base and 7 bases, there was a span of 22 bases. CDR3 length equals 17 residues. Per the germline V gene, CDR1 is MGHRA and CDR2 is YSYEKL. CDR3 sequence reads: CASSQVTGTLDRVTQYF. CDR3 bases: TGCGCCAGCAGCCAAGTCACCGGGACTCTAGATAGGGTGACCCAGTACTTC.

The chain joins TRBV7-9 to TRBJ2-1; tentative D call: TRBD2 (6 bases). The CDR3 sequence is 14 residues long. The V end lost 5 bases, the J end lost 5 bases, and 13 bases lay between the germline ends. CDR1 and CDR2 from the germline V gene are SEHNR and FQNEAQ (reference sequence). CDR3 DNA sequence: TGTGCCAGCAGCCCCAGCGGGTCGGACAATGAGCAGTTCTTC. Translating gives CASSPSGSDNEQFF.

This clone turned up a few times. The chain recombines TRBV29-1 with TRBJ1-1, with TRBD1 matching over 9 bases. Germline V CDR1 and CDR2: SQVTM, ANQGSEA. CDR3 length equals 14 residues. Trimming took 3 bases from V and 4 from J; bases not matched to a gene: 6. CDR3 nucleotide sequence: TGCAGCGTTGACTCGACAGGGGGACTCACTGAAGCTTTCTTT. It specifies CSVDSTGGLTEAFF.

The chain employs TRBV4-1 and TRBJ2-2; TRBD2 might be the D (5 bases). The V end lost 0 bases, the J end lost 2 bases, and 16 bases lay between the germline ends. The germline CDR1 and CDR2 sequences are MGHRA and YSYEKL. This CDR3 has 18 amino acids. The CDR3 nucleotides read TGCGCCAGCAGCCAAGATAAAGGTATAGCGACTAACACCGGGGAGCTGTTTTTT. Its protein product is CASSQDKGIATNTGELFF.

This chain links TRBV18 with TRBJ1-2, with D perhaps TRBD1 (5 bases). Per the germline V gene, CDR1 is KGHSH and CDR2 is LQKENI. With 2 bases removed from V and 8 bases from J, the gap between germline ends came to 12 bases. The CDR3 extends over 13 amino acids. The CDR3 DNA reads TGTGCCAGCTCACCATCCAGGGAACGCGGCTACACCTTC. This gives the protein CASSPSRERGYTF. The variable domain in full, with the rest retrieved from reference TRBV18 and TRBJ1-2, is NAGVMQNPRHLVRRRGQEARLRCSPMKGHSHVYWYRQLPEEGLKFMVYLQKENIIDESGMPKERFSAEFPKEGPSILRIQQVVRGDSAAYFCASSPSRERGYTFGSGTRLTVV.

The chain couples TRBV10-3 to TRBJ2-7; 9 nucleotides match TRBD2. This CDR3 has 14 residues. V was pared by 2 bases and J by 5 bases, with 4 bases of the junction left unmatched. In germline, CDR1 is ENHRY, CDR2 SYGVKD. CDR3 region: CAISENLAGNEQYF. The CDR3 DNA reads TGTGCCATCAGTGAGAACCTAGCGGGAAACGAGCAGTACTTC.

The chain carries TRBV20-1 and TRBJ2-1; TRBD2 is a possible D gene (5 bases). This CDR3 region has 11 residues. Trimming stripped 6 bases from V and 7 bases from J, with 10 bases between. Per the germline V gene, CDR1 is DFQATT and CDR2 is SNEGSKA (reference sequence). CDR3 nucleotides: TGCAGTGCGCTAAGCGGAAATGAGCAGTTCTTC. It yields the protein CSALSGNEQFF.

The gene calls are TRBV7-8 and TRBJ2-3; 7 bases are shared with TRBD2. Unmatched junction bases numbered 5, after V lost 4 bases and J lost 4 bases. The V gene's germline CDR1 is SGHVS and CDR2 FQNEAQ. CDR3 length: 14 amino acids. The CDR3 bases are TGTGCCAGCAGCTGGGGGGGAAAGTCAGATACGCAGTATTTT. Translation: CASSWGGKSDTQYF.